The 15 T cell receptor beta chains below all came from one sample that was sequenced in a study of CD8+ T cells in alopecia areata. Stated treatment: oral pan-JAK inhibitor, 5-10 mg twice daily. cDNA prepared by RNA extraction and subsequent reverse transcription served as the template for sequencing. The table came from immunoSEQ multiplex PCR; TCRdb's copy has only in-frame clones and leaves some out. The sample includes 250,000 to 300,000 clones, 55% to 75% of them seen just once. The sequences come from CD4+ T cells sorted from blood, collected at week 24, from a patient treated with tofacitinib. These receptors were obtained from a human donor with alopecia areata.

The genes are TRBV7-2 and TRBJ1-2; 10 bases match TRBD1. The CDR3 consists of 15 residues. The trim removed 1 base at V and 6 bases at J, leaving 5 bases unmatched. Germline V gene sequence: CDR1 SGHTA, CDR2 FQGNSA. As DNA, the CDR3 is TGTGCCAGCAGCTTAGTGTCCGGGACAGGGGATGGCTACACCTTC. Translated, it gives CASSLVSGTGDGYTF.

The DNA of the CDR3 is TGCGCCAGCAGCTTGGTGACGACAGGGCACGGGGAGCTGTTTTTT. This encodes CASSLVTTGHGELFF. The chain joins TRBV5-1 to TRBJ2-2; 7 bases are shared with TRBD1. This CDR3 has 15 amino acids. Germline loops: CDR1 SGHRS, CDR2 YFSETQ. V dropped 0 bases and J dropped 7; count of bases not matched to a gene: 6.

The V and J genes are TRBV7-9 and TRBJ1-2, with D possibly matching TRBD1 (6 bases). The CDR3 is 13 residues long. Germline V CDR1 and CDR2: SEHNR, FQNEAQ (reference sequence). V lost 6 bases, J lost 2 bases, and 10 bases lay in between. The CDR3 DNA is TGTGCCAGCAGTACAGGGTCCAACTATGGCTACACCTTC. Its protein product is CASSTGSNYGYTF.

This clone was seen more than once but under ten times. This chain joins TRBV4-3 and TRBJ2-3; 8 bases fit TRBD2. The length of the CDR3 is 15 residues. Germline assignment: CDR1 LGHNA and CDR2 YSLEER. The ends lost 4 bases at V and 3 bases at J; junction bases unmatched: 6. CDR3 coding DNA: TGCGCCAGCAGCCTTGCGGGGGGTCGGACAGATACGCAGTATTTT. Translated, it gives CASSLAGGRTDTQYF.

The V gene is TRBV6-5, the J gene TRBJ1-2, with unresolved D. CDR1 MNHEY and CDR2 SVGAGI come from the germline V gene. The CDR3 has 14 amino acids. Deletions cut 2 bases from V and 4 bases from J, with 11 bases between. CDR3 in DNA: TGTGCCAGCAGTTACGCCCGGACGGGCTATGGCTACACCTTC. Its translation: CASSYARTGYGYTF.

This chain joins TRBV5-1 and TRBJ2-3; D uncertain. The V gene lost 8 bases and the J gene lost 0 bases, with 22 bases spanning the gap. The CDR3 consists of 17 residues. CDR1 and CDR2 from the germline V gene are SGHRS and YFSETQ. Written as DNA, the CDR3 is TGCGCCAGTAAGGGCCGGATACCAAAATCTAGCACAGATACGCAGTATTTT. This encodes CASKGRIPKSSTDTQYF.

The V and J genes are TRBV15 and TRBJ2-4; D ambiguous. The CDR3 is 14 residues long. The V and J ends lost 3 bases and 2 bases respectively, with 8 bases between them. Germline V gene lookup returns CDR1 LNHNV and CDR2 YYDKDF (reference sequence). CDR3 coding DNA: TGTGCCACCAGCAGCATTACACCCAAAAACATTCAGTACTTC. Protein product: CATSSITPKNIQYF.

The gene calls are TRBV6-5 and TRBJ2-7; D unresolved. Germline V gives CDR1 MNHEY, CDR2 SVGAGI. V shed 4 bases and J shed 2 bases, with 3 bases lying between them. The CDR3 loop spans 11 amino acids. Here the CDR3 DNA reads TGTGCCAGCAGTTCTCCCTACGAGCAGTACTTC. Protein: CASSSPYEQYF.

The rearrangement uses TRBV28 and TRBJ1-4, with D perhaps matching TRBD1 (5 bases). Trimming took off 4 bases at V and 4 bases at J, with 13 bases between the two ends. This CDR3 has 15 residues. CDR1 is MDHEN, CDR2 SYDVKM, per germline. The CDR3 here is CASSSPGLINEKLFF. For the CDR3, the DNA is TGTGCCAGCAGTTCACCGGGACTCATTAATGAAAAACTGTTTTTT.

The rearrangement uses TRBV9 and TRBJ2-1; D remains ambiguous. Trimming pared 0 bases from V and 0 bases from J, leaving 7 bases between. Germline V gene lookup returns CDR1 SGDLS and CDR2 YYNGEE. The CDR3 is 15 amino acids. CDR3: CASSVDPGSYNEQFF. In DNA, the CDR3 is TGTGCCAGCAGCGTAGATCCAGGCTCCTACAATGAGCAGTTCTTC.

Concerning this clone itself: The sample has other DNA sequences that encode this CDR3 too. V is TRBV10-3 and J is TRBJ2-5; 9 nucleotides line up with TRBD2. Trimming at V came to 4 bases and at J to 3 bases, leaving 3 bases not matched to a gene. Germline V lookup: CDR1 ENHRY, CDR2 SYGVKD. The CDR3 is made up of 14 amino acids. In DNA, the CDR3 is TGTGCCATCAGTGGAGCGGGGGGCGAAGAGACCCAGTACTTC. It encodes CAISGAGGEETQYF.

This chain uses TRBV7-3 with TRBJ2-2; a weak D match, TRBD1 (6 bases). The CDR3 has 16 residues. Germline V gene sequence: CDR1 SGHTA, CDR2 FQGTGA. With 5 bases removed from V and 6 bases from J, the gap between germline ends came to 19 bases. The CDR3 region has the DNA TGTGCCAGCAGCCCTTCAGGACAGATACTGTCCGGGGAGCTGTTTTTT. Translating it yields CASSPSGQILSGELFF.

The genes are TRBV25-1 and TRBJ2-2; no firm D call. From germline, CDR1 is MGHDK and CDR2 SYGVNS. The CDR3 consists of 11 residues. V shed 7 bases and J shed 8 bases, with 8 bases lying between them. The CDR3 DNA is TGTGCCAGCACCGACCTGGGGGAGCTGTTTTTT. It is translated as CASTDLGELFF.

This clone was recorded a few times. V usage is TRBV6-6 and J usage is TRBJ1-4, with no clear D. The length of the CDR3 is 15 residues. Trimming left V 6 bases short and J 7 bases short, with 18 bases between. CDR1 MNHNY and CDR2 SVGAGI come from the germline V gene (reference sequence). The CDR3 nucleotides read TGTGCCAGCAGCCTTCCTAAAGGCGCGGCTGAAAAACTGTTTTTT. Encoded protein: CASSLPKGAAEKLFF.

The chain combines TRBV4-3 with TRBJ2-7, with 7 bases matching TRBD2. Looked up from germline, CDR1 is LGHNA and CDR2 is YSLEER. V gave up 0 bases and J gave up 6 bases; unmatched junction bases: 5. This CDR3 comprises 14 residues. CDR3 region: CASSQDGKRGEQYF. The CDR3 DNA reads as TGCGCCAGCAGCCAAGATGGGAAGCGGGGCGAGCAGTACTTC.